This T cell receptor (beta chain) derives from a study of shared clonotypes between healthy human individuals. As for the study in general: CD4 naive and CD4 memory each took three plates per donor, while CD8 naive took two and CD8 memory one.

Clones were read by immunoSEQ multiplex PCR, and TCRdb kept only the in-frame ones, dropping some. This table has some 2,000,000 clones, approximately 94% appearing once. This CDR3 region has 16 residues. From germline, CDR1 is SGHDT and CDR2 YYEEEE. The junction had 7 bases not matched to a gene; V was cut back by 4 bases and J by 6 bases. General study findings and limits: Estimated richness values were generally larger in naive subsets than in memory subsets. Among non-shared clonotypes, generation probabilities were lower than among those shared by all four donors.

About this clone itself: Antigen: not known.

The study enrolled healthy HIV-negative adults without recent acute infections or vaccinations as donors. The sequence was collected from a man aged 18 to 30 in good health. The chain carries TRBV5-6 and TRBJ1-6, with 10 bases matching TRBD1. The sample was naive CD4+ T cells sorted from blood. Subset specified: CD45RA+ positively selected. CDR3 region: CASSPDRGQGNSPLHF. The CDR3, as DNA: TGTGCCAGCAGCCCCGACAGGGGGCAGGGTAATTCACCCCTCCACTTT.